The clone carrying this TCR beta chain was picked up a small number of times. No antigen is known for it. This sample was taken from a study of response to subunit inactivated influenza vaccine. Notes on the study in general: Each seasonal influenza vaccination, the authors suggested, recruits few new T cells.

TCRdb passed the RT-PCR reads through MiXCR, listing each CDR3 protein once. The sample yields over 800,000 distinct CDR3 sequences, 21% seen once. The CDR3 is 16 amino acids. Trimming at V came to 5 bases and at J to 0 bases, leaving 3 bases not matched to a gene. Germline lookup yields CDR1 SGHKS and CDR2 YYEKEE (reference sequence). The sequences come from PBMCs from blood, collected more than 4 days after vaccination. J is TRBJ2-6 and V is TRBV5-5, with 9 bases matching TRBD1. The clonotype originates from a man aged 50 to 60 who received an inactivated influenza vaccine. CDR3 nucleotide sequence: TGTGCCAGCAGGGGACAGGGCAGCTCTGGGGCCAACGTCCTGACTTTC. Its protein product is CASRGQGSSGANVLTF. Using reference TRBV5-5 and TRBJ2-6 for the parts outside the CDR3, the full variable domain is DAGVTQSPTHLIKTRGQQVTLRCSPISGHKSVSWYQQVLGQGPQFIFQYYEKEERGRGNFPDRFSARQFPNYSSELNVNALLLGDSALYLCASRGQGSSGANVLTFGAGSRLTVL.